The 11 T cell receptor beta chains below were found in one sample sequenced in a study of cytomegalovirus exposure and HLA in healthy donors. The PCR ran on 60 Vbeta and 13 Jbeta primers. Using immunoSEQ multiplex PCR, the repertoire was profiled, and TCRdb retains in-frame clones only, with some absent. This sample has roughly 98,000 clones, with approximately 80% found just once. The sequenced sample consisted of PBMCs. These receptors were collected from a female donor in good health and CMV-seronegative.

The rearrangement uses TRBV6-5 and TRBJ2-5, with D maybe TRBD2 (6 bases). The DNA end is a closer match to TRBJ2-7, so the J assignment may be wrong. The CDR3 has 14 residues. The germline V gene encodes CDR1 MNHEY and CDR2 SVGAGI. The CDR3 reads CASRLDRGSYEQYF. The DNA of the CDR3 is TGTGCCAGCAGACTAGACCGGGGGTCCTACGAGCAGTACTTC.

This clone was observed a few times. The CDR3 nucleotides are TGTGCCAGCAGCGTAGTCTCGGACACTGAAGCTTTCTTT. This translates into CASSVVSDTEAFF. This chain links TRBV9 with TRBJ1-1, with unresolved D. V was clipped by 0 bases and J by 3 bases, with 6 bases between them. CDR1 SGDLS and CDR2 YYNGEE come from the germline V gene. This CDR3 is built from 13 residues.

The CDR3 spells CASSERAAYEQYF. For the CDR3, the DNA is TGTGCCAGCAGTGAGCGGGCGGCCTACGAGCAGTACTTC. This chain uses TRBV2 with TRBJ2-7, with a weak D call TRBD2 (5 bases). Germline V gene sequence: CDR1 SNHLY, CDR2 FYNNEI. The CDR3 loop spans 13 amino acids. Trimming took off 3 bases at V and 2 bases at J, with 8 bases between the two ends.

J is TRBJ1-1 and V is TRBV12-5; D might be TRBD1 (6 bases). This CDR3 is built from 18 residues. CDR1 is LGHNT, CDR2 FRNRAP, per germline. The V end lost 0 bases, the J end lost 2 bases, and 19 bases lay between the germline ends. Here the CDR3 DNA reads TGTGCTAGTGGTTTGGTACTTTCAGGGGAGCTCTACAACACTGAAGCTTTCTTT. It specifies CASGLVLSGELYNTEAFF.

The V and J genes are TRBV7-3 and TRBJ1-2; D possibly corresponds to TRBD1 (6 bases). The germline V gene has CDR1 SGHTA and CDR2 FQGTGA. V was clipped by 5 bases and J by 8 bases, with 12 bases between them. This CDR3 region has 12 residues. CDR3 sequence reads: CASSQNRAGYTF. The DNA for the CDR3 is TGTGCCAGCAGCCAGAACAGGGCCGGCTACACCTTC.

The gene calls are TRBV30 and TRBJ2-2; D possibly corresponds to TRBD1 (6 bases). CDR3 length: 14 residues. The V end lost 7 bases, the J end lost 5 bases, and 17 bases lay between the germline ends. The V gene's germline CDR1 is GTSNPN and CDR2 SVGIG (reference sequence). CDR3 nucleotides: TGTGCCTATAGAGGGGGTATATTAACCGGGGAGCTGTTTTTT. It specifies CAYRGGILTGELFF.

The chain recombines TRBV27 with TRBJ2-6; D ambiguous. This CDR3 is 17 amino acids long. Germline CDR1 and CDR2: MNHEY and SMNVEV (reference sequence). V was trimmed by 0 bases and J by 2 bases, leaving 11 bases between them. This chain's CDR3 is CASSLSGRSTGANVLTF. The CDR3 region has the DNA TGTGCCAGCAGTTTATCGGGCAGGTCGACTGGGGCCAACGTCCTGACTTTC.

This clone was found a few times. The chain couples TRBV18 to TRBJ2-7; weak D call: TRBD2 (6 bases). Between the trimmed V and J ends, which lost 4 bases and 0 bases, there was a span of 10 bases. From germline, CDR1 is KGHSH and CDR2 LQKENI. The CDR3 has 14 residues. CDR3 in DNA: TGTGCCAGCTCACGCGGGGCCAGCTCCTACGAGCAGTACTTC. It is translated as CASSRGASSYEQYF. The full variable domain, in which reference TRBV18 and TRBJ2-7 provide the parts outside the CDR3, is NAGVMQNPRHLVRRRGQEARLRCSPMKGHSHVYWYRQLPEEGLKFMVYLQKENIIDESGMPKERFSAEFPKEGPSILRIQQVVRGDSAAYFCASSRGASSYEQYFGPGTRLTVT.

The chain has TRBV9 and TRBJ2-1, with 9 bases lining up with TRBD1. The germline gives CDR1 SGDLS, CDR2 YYNGEE. Trimming removed 3 bases from V and 4 bases from J; junction bases left unmatched: 8. The CDR3 sequence is 16 residues long. The DNA for the CDR3 is TGTGCCAGCAGCGGCGGGACAGGGACGGGGTACAATGAGCAGTTCTTC. The encoded protein is CASSGGTGTGYNEQFF.

Notes on this clone: Other DNA sequences in this sample translate to the same CDR3. This rearrangement joins TRBV9 to TRBJ2-1; D perhaps matches TRBD2 (5 bases). CDR3 size: 15 residues. V lost 0 bases and J lost 0, with 7 bases in between. In germline, CDR1 is SGDLS, CDR2 YYNGEE. The CDR3 coding sequence is TGTGCCAGCAGCGTAGAAGGAGGCTCCTACAATGAGCAGTTCTTC. Amino acid sequence: CASSVEGGSYNEQFF.

The chain links TRBV19 to TRBJ2-7; 7 bases align to TRBD1. V was clipped by 6 bases and J by 1 base; unmatched bases: 3. CDR1 is LNHDA and CDR2 is SQIVND in the germline V gene (reference sequence). CDR3 length: 13 amino acids. CDR3 bases: TGTGCCAGTAGGAGGGGACAGTCCTACGAGCAGTACTTC. This gives the protein CASRRGQSYEQYF.